Listed here are 25 T cell receptor beta chains from one sample, sequenced in a study of blood T cell repertoires in COVID-19. Assay: immunoSEQ multiplex PCR; the TCRdb copy retains only in-frame clones and omits some. Altogether 150,000 to 200,000 clones are present, 85% being singletons, with the ten largest covering around 3.2%. What was sequenced was peripheral blood. The receptors shown here come from a human donor with acute or convalescent COVID-19. The donor label of this sample is uncertain.

The chain uses TRBV4-1 and TRBJ1-4; 9 bases line up with TRBD1. Germline V CDR1 and CDR2: MGHRA, YSYEKL. This CDR3 comprises 14 residues. V trimming: 6 bases; J trimming: 7 bases; junction bases outside the gene matches: 6. The CDR3 nucleotides read TGCGCCAGCAGTCGGGACAGGGAGGCTGAAAAACTGTTTTTT. Protein: CASSRDREAEKLFF.

This chain connects TRBV4-2 to TRBJ2-1; 9 bases align to TRBD2. The trim removed 1 base at V and 4 bases at J, leaving 8 bases unmatched. Germline lookup yields CDR1 LGHNA and CDR2 YNFKEQ. This CDR3 has 17 residues. In DNA, the CDR3 is TGTGCCAGCAGCCAAGTGGTGGCGGGGGGGGATTACAATGAGCAGTTCTTC. Its protein product is CASSQVVAGGDYNEQFF.

The chain carries TRBV14 and TRBJ2-2, with 7 bases matching TRBD1. This CDR3 is built from 15 residues. The junction had 8 bases not matched to a gene; V was cut back by 5 bases and J by 5 bases. Germline V lookup: CDR1 SGHDN, CDR2 FVKESK. The CDR3 region is CASSLRQGQTGELFF. CDR3 DNA: TGTGCCAGCAGCTTACGACAGGGTCAGACCGGGGAGCTGTTTTTT.

The CDR3 DNA sequence: TGCGCCAGCAGCCAAGATGGTAAGACAGGTCCTAATGAAAAACTGTTTTTT. The encoded protein is CASSQDGKTGPNEKLFF. The V gene is TRBV4-1, the J gene TRBJ1-4, with a weak D call TRBD1 (6 bases). V was cut by 0 bases and J by 3 bases, with 14 bases left in between. Per germline, CDR1 MGHRA and CDR2 YSYEKL. The CDR3 loop spans 17 amino acids.

V gene TRBV7-2 combines with J gene TRBJ1-5, with D perhaps matching TRBD1 (6 bases). This CDR3 is 16 amino acids long. V gave up 4 bases and J gave up 2 bases, with 15 bases separating them. Germline V gene lookup returns CDR1 SGHTA and CDR2 FQGNSA. As DNA, the CDR3 is TGTGCCAGCAGCTCAAATCGACAGGATGGCAATCAGCCCCAGCATTTT. Encoded protein: CASSSNRQDGNQPQHF. The full variable domain, in which reference TRBV7-2 and TRBJ1-5 provide the parts outside the CDR3, is GAGVSQSPSNKVTEKGKDVELRCDPISGHTALYWYRQSLGQGLEFLIYFQGNSAPDKSGLPSDRFSAERTGGSVSTLTIQRTQQEDSAVYLCASSSNRQDGNQPQHFGDGTRLSIL.

The gene calls are TRBV7-2 and TRBJ1-2; maybe TRBD1 (6 bases). This CDR3 spans 15 amino acids. Trimming took off 4 bases at V and 3 bases at J, with 15 bases between the two ends. CDR1 SGHTA and CDR2 FQGNSA come from the germline V gene. CDR3 loop: CASSSQGGAYYGYTF. CDR3 sequence (DNA): TGTGCCAGCAGCTCCCAAGGGGGGGCGTACTATGGCTACACCTTC.

This clone is a singleton in its sample. V is TRBV24-1 and J is TRBJ1-1; D is undetermined. CDR3 length: 16 residues. Germline assignment: CDR1 KGHDR and CDR2 SFDVKD. Trimming removed 4 bases from V and 1 base from J, with 15 bases in between. The CDR3 here is CATSELPPSRNTEAFF. CDR3 sequence (DNA): TGTGCCACCAGTGAGTTACCTCCTTCGAGGAACACTGAAGCTTTCTTT.

The chain has TRBV4-2 and TRBJ1-2, with D perhaps TRBD1 (5 bases). V gave up 0 bases and J gave up 4 bases, with 9 bases separating them. CDR1 and CDR2 (germline): LGHNA, YNFKEQ. This CDR3 contains 14 residues. The CDR3 here is CASSQDRVTYGYTF. The CDR3 DNA sequence: TGTGCCAGCAGCCAAGACAGGGTGACCTATGGCTACACCTTC.

The chain is built from TRBV27 and TRBJ2-6; tentative D call: TRBD2 (6 bases). The CDR3 sequence is 16 residues long. V was pared by 6 bases and J by 3 bases, with 15 bases between. Germline V gene lookup returns CDR1 MNHEY and CDR2 SMNVEV (reference sequence). The CDR3 DNA reads TGTGCCAGCAGGTTCGGGGACTTATTTGGGGCCAACGTCCTGACTTTC. This codes for CASRFGDLFGANVLTF.

The chain has TRBV4-1 and TRBJ2-2, with 11 bases lining up with TRBD2. Germline-derived CDR1 and CDR2 are MGHRA and YSYEKL. V gave up 4 bases and J gave up 1 base; unmatched junction bases: 11. The CDR3 has 19 residues. CDR3 bases: TGCGCCAGCAGCCCCAGCGGTCCTAGCGGGGGGTTGAACACCGGGGAGCTGTTTTTT. This translates into CASSPSGPSGGLNTGELFF.

The chain has TRBV6-2 or TRBV6-3 and TRBJ2-5, with 9 nucleotides matching TRBD2. V was pared by 6 bases and J by 1 base, with 12 bases of the junction left unmatched. CDR1 and CDR2 (germline): MNHEY, SVGEGT. The CDR3 totals 17 residues. The CDR3 DNA follows: TGTGCCAGCAGCCCTGTGGTTAGCGGGGGCCCCCAAGAGACCCAGTACTTC. It translates to CASSPVVSGGPQETQYF.

The chain recombines TRBV2 with TRBJ2-2; no firm D call. V lost 6 bases and J lost 8, with 13 bases in between. Germline V CDR1 and CDR2: SNHLY, FYNNEI. The CDR3 has 13 amino acids. The CDR3 region is CASSAAKKGELFF. CDR3 nucleotide sequence: TGTGCCAGCAGCGCGGCCAAAAAGGGGGAGCTGTTTTTT.

Within the sample, this clone is medium-sized (0.01 to 0.1%). The chain uses TRBV5-1 and TRBJ1-5; 7 bases fit TRBD1. After removal of 1 base from V and 3 bases from J, the junction contained 4 bases not matched to a gene. Germline CDR1 reads SGHRS; CDR2 reads YFSETQ. The CDR3 consists of 15 residues. In DNA, the CDR3 is TGCGCCAGCAGCTTGTGGGGACAGTCCAATCAGCCCCAGCATTTT. Its translation: CASSLWGQSNQPQHF.

This chain connects TRBV6-5 to TRBJ2-3; D is unclear. Deletions cut 10 bases from V and 2 bases from J, with 13 bases between. Germline V CDR1 and CDR2: MNHEY, SVGAGI. The CDR3 is 13 residues long. Written as DNA, the CDR3 is TGTGCCATCCGGAGCGCCGCCACAGATACGCAGTATTTT. Translated, it gives CAIRSAATDTQYF.

V and J are TRBV28 and TRBJ2-2, with 7 nucleotides matching TRBD2. Germline V gene data show CDR1 as MDHEN and CDR2 as SYDVKM. Losses at the gene ends were 3 bases for V and 6 bases for J; bases not matched to a gene: 1. The CDR3 totals 13 residues. In DNA form, the CDR3 reads TGTGCCAGCAGTTTTGGGGGGGCCGGGGAGCTGTTTTTT. Translation: CASSFGGAGELFF.

V and J are TRBV5-1 and TRBJ2-7; 12 bases are a match to TRBD1. After removal of 4 bases from V and 4 bases from J, the junction contained 6 bases not matched to a gene. This CDR3 is 15 amino acids long. In germline, CDR1 is SGHRS, CDR2 YFSETQ. The DNA of the CDR3 is TGCGCCAGCAGCCGAGGGACAGGGGGCGTTTACGAGCAGTACTTC. Translating gives CASSRGTGGVYEQYF.

This chain joins TRBV5-4 and TRBJ2-1, with TRBD2 matching 11 bases. The germline CDR1 and CDR2 sequences are SGHNT and YYREEE (reference sequence). The CDR3 has 15 residues. V shed 1 base, J shed 9 bases, and the junction held 6 bases outside the gene matches. This CDR3 reads CASSLRSGGAGEQFF. The CDR3 DNA follows: TGTGCCAGCAGCTTGCGTAGCGGGGGGGCGGGTGAGCAGTTCTTC.

In DNA, the CDR3 is TGTGCCAGCAGTTTAACTAGCGGGGGGCGGACAGATACGCAGTATTTT. The encoded protein is CASSLTSGGRTDTQYF. This rearrangement joins TRBV9 to TRBJ2-3, with 12 bases fitting TRBD2. V lost 5 bases, J lost 3 bases, and 7 bases stayed unmatched. There are 16 residues in the CDR3. Germline V gene lookup returns CDR1 SGDLS and CDR2 YYNGEE.

This sequence joins TRBV30 and TRBJ1-5, with 9 bases that match TRBD1. CDR3 length: 16 amino acids. CDR1 and CDR2 (germline): GTSNPN, SVGIG (reference sequence). With V trimmed by 0 bases and J by 3 bases, 6 bases remained unmatched. CDR3 loop: CAWSVRTGGFNQPQHF. CDR3 coding DNA: TGTGCCTGGAGTGTACGTACAGGGGGCTTCAATCAGCCCCAGCATTTT.

In its sample, this clone was seen a few times. The chain joins TRBV18 to TRBJ2-6; unclear D gene. V was trimmed by 0 bases and J by 0 bases, leaving 15 bases between them. Germline loops: CDR1 KGHSH, CDR2 LQKENI. CDR3 size: 19 residues. The CDR3 protein is CASSPPRSVGLSGANVLTF. The CDR3 nucleotides are TGTGCCAGCTCACCACCCAGGTCGGTCGGCCTCTCTGGGGCCAACGTCCTGACTTTC.

This clone was detected ten times or more. V gene TRBV29-1 combines with J gene TRBJ2-3; 9 nucleotides agree with TRBD2. V was pared by 7 bases and J by 2 bases, with 10 bases of the junction left unmatched. This CDR3 has 15 amino acids. Germline assignment: CDR1 SQVTM and CDR2 ANQGSEA. CDR3 sequence: CSAEDLAGLTDTQYF. In DNA form, the CDR3 reads TGCAGCGCTGAGGATCTAGCGGGGCTCACAGATACGCAGTATTTT.

This clone was found a few times. The chain is built from TRBV2 and TRBJ1-5; a possible D gene is TRBD1 (5 bases). This CDR3 contains 15 residues. Germline V lookup: CDR1 SNHLY, CDR2 FYNNEI. Trimming pared 3 bases from V and 7 bases from J, leaving 16 bases between. The CDR3 DNA reads TGTGCCAGCAGTGATGCGACCTTTGGGGGGCAGCCCCAGCATTTT. Its translation is CASSDATFGGQPQHF.

This chain uses TRBV7-6 with TRBJ2-3; TRBD2 agrees at 12 bases. Germline V gene data show CDR1 as SGHVS and CDR2 as FNYEAQ. Losses at the gene ends were 2 bases for V and 3 bases for J; bases not matched to a gene: 3. This CDR3 has 16 amino acids. The CDR3 nucleotides are TGTGCCAGCAGCTTAAAGACTAGCGGGGGTACAGATACGCAGTATTTT. It encodes CASSLKTSGGTDTQYF.

This chain links TRBV24-1 with TRBJ1-2; a weak D match, TRBD1 (5 bases). The CDR3 is 17 amino acids. CDR1 and CDR2 (germline): KGHDR, SFDVKD. V was pared by 4 bases and J by 4 bases, with 21 bases between. The DNA for the CDR3 is TGTGCCACCAGTGAGTCCCTCGGGGACGCGGGAAGCTATGGCTACACCTTC. Its protein product is CATSESLGDAGSYGYTF.

The V call is TRBV4-2, the J call TRBJ2-3; D possibly corresponds to TRBD1 (6 bases). CDR3 length: 15 amino acids. Looked up from germline, CDR1 is LGHNA and CDR2 is YNFKEQ. V was clipped by 4 bases and J by 8 bases, with 19 bases between them. The CDR3 region is CASSPQSAGTPTQYF. The CDR3 DNA sequence: TGTGCCAGCAGCCCACAATCAGCCGGGACACCTACGCAGTATTTT.